This T cell receptor (beta chain) was found in a study of T cells after yellow fever vaccination. V lost 3 bases to trimming and J lost 4 bases, with 6 bases between them. Germline loops: CDR1 SQVTM, CDR2 ANQGSEA. The CDR3 totals 11 residues. Making TCR cDNA involved 5'RACE template switching, which added UMIs and a universal primer site. TCRdb reprocessed the 5' RACE reads with MiXCR, giving one entry per CDR3 protein. This sample has about 340,000 distinct CDR3 sequences, with around an eighth found just once. The gene calls are TRBV29-1 and TRBJ1-2; no clear D. The specimen comprised CD4+ T cells sorted from PBMCs, sampled 15 days after the yellow fever booster vaccination. This TCR was sampled from a man between 18 and 35 years old who received the YFV17D yellow fever vaccine. The chain's CDR3 is CSVESGYGYTF. The CDR3 region has the DNA TGCAGCGTTGAGTCAGGCTATGGCTACACCTTC. Filled out from reference TRBV29-1 and TRBJ1-2, the complete variable domain reads SAVISQKPSRDICQRGTSLTIQCQVDSQVTMMFWYRQQPGQSLTLIATANQGSEATYESGFVIDKFPISRPNLTFSTLTVSNMSPEDSSIYLCSVESGYGYTFGSGTRLTVV.